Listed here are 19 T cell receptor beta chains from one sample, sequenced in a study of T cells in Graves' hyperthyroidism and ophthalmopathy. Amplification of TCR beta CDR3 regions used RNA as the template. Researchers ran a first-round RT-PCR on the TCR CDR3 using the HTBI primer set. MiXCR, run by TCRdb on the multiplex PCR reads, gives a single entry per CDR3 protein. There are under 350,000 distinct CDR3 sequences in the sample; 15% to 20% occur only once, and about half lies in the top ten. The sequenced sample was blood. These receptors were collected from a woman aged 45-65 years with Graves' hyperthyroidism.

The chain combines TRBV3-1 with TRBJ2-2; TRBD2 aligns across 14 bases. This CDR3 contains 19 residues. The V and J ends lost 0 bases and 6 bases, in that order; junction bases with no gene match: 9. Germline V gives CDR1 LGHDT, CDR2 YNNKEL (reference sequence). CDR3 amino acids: CASSQDGLAGGRGAGELFF. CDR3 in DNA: TGTGCCAGCAGCCAAGATGGACTAGCGGGGGGCCGGGGAGCCGGGGAGCTGTTTTTT.

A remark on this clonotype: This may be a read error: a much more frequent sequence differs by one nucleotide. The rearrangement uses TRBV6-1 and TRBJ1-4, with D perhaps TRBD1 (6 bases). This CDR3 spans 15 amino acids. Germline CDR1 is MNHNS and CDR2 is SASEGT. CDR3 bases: TGTGCCAGCAGAGAAGTCAGGGGAATTAATGAAAAACTGTTTTTT. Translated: CASREVRGINEKLFF.

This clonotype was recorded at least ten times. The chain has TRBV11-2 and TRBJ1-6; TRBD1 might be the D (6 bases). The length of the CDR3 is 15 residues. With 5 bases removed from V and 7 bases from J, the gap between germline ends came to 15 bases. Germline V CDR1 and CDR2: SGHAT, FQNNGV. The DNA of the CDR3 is TGTGCCAGCAGCCCGGAGGGGGATCGCAATTCACCCCTCCACTTT. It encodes CASSPEGDRNSPLHF.

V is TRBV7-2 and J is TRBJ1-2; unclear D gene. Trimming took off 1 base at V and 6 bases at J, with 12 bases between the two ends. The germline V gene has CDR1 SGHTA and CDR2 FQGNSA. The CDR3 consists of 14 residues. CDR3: CASSLVGSLDGYTF. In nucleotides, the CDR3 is TGTGCCAGCAGCTTAGTCGGATCCCTCGATGGCTACACCTTC.

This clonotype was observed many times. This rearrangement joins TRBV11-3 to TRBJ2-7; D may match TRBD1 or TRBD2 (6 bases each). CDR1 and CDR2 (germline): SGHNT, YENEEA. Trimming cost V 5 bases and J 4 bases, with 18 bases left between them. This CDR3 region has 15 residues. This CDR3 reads CASSPLRGVRYEQYV. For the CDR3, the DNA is TGTGCCAGCAGCCCACTAAGGGGGGTTCGTTACGAGCAGTACGTC.

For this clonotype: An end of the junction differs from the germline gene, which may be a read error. CDR3: CAWSNRGGTGEPFF. The CDR3 DNA follows: TGTGCCTGGAGTAACCGGGGGGGCACCGGGGAGCCGTTTTTT. The chain carries TRBV30 and TRBJ2-2; 8 positions match TRBD2. In germline, CDR1 is GTSNPN, CDR2 SVGIG (reference sequence). The length of the CDR3 is 14 residues.

The CDR3 region is CASSQLTGTGAYSGNTIYF. CDR3 bases: TGTGCCAGCAGCCAACTTACCGGGACAGGGGCCTACTCTGGAAACACCATATATTTT. The chain has TRBV14 and TRBJ1-3; the match to TRBD1 covers 10 bases. The CDR3 is made up of 19 amino acids. Trimming took 2 bases from V and 0 from J; bases not matched to a gene: 10. Germline CDR1 reads SGHDN; CDR2 reads FVKESK.

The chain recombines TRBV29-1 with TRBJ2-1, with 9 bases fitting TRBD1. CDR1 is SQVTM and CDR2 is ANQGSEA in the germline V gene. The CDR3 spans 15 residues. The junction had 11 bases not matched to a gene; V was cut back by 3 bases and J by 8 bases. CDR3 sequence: CSVDGDRDPWDEQFF. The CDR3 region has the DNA TGCAGCGTTGACGGGGACAGGGACCCCTGGGATGAGCAGTTCTTC.

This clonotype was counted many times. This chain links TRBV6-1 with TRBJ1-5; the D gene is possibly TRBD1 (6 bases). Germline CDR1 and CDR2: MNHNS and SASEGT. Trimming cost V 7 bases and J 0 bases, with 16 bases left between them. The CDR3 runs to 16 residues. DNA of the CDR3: TGTGCCAGCATTACAGGACAGATAAATAGCAATCAGCCCCAGCATTTT. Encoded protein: CASITGQINSNQPQHF.

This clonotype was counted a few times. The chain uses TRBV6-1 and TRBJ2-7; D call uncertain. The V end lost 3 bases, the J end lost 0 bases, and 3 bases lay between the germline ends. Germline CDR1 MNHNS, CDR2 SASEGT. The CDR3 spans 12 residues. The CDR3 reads CASSDYSYEQYF. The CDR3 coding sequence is TGTGCCAGCAGTGACTACTCCTACGAGCAGTACTTC.

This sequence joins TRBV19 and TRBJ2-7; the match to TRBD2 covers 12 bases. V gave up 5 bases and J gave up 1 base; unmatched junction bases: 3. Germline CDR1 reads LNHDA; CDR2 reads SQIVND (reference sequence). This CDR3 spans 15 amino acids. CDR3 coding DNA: TGTGCCAGTAGTTCCGGACTAGCGGGATCCTACGAGCAGTACTTC. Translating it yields CASSSGLAGSYEQYF.

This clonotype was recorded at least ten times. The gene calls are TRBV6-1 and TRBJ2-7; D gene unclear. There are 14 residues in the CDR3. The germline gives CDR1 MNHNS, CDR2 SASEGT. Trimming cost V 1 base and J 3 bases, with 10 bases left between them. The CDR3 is CASSEGLHDYEQYV. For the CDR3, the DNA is TGTGCCAGCAGTGAAGGGCTTCACGACTACGAGCAGTACGTC.

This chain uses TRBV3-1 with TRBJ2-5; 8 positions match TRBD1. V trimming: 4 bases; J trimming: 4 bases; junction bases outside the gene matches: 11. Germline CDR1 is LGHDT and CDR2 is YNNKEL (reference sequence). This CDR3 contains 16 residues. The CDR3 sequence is CASSPAGQGFAETQYF. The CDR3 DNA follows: TGTGCCAGCAGCCCCGCTGGACAGGGTTTTGCAGAGACCCAGTACTTC.

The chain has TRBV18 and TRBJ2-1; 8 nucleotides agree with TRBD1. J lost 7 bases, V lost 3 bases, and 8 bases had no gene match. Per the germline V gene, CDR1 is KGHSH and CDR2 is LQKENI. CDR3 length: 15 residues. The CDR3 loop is CASSPSTGAGNEQFF. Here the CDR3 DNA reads TGTGCCAGCTCACCTTCGACAGGGGCGGGTAATGAGCAGTTCTTC. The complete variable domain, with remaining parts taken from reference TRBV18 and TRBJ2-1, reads NAGVMQNPRHLVRRRGQEARLRCSPMKGHSHVYWYRQLPEEGLKFMVYLQKENIIDESGMPKERFSAEFPKEGPSILRIQQVVRGDSAAYFCASSPSTGAGNEQFFGPGTRLTVL.

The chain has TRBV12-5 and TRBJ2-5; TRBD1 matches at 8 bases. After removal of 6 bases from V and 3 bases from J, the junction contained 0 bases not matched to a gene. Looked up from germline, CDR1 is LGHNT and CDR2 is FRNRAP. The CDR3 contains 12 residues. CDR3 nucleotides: TGTGCTAGTGGACAGGGGGAAGAGACCCAGTACTTC. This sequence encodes CASGQGEETQYF. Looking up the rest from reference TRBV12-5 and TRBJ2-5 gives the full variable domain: DARVTQTPRHKVTEMGQEVTMRCQPILGHNTVFWYRQTMMQGLELLAYFRNRAPLDDSGMPKDRFSAEMPDATLATLKIQPSEPRDSAVYFCASGQGEETQYFGPGTRLLVL.

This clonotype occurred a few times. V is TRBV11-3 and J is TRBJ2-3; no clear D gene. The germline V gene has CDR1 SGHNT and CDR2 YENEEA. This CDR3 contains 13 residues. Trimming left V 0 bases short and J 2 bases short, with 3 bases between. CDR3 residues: CASSLENTDTQYF. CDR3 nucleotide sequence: TGTGCCAGCAGCTTAGAGAACACAGATACGCAGTATTTT.

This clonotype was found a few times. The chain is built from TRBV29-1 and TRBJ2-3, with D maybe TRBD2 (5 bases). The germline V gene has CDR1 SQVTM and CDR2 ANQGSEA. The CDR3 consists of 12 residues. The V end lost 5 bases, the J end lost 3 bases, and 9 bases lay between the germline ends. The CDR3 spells CSVRRETDTQYF. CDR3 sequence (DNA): TGCAGCGTTCGAAGGGAGACAGATACGCAGTATTTT.

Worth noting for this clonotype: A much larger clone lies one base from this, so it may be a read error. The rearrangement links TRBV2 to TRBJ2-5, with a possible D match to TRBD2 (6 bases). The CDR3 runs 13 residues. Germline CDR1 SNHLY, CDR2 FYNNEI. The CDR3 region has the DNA TGTGCCAGCAGGGAGGGGAGTGGAGAGACCCAGTGCTTC. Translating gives CASREGSGETQCF.

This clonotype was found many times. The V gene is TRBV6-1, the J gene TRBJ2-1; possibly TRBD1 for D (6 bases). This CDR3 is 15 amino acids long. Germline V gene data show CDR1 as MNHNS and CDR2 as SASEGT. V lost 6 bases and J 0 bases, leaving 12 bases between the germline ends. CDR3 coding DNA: TGTGCCAGCAGCTGGACAGTTGCCTCCTACAATGAGCAGTTCTTC. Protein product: CASSWTVASYNEQFF.